These T cell receptor beta chains were read from a single sample in a study of T-cell memory formation after mild COVID-19. From the 5' RACE reads, TCRdb called clonotypes with MiXCR, one entry per CDR3 protein. Among 550,000 to 650,000 distinct CDR3 sequences listed, around a sixth were seen once. Input material: PBMCs or a T cell subset sorted from them (not recorded which). The source of these receptors is an adult woman who had mild COVID-19 (a few samples of this study predate the infection). Cell type and time point are not known. CDR3s include the opening cysteine and the closing phenylalanine or tryptophan. The D gene is left open where the match is weak. Clone size appears in some rows only: once, few, many, or a class for an expanded clone.

size	D	V	J	DNA	CDR3
-	-	TRBV6-1	TRBJ2-1	TGTGCCAGCAGTGAGCGAGGGGAGTGGGTTAATGAGCAGTTCTTC	CASSERGEWVNEQFF
-	TRBD1	TRBV5-1	TRBJ1-2	TGCGCCAGCAGCTTGGGGGGACAGGCCAACTATGGCTACACCTTC	CASSLGGQANYGYTF
-	-	TRBV12-3/TRBV12-4	TRBJ1-1	TGTGCCAGCAGTTTCAGGGAGATAGCTTTCTTT	CASSFREIAFF
few	TRBD1	TRBV5-1	TRBJ2-7	TGCGCCAGCAGCTTGGGCGACAGGGGGTTATCCTACGAGCAGTACTTC	CASSLGDRGLSYEQYF
few	TRBD1	TRBV5-1	TRBJ2-3	TGCGCCAGCAGCTCGACAGGGGCCTTAACAGATACGCAGTATTTT	CASSSTGALTDTQYF
-	-	TRBV25-1	TRBJ1-2	TGTGCCAGCAGTGCTTTTCCCCGGGGTGGCTACACCTTC	CASSAFPRGGYTF
once	TRBD1	TRBV30	TRBJ1-6	TGTGCCTGGAGTACCGGACAGGGGAATTCACCCCTCCACTTT	CAWSTGQGNSPLHF
-	-	TRBV29-1	TRBJ2-1	TGCAGCACCTACCCCGCAGGGACCAACTACAATGAGCAGTTCTTC	CSTYPAGTNYNEQFF
-	TRBD2	TRBV5-6	TRBJ2-1	TGTGCCAGCACCACCCGCGGGGGGCCGATCTACAATGAGCAGTTCTTC	CASTTRGGPIYNEQFF
-	-	TRBV27	TRBJ1-5	TGTGCCAGCAGTTCCGAGGGCGGGAGTCAGCCCCAGCATTTT	CASSSEGGSQPQHF
-	TRBD2	TRBV15	TRBJ2-1	TGTGCCACCAGCAGGGGACTAGCGGGAAACAATGAGCAGTTCTTC	CATSRGLAGNNEQFF
few	-	TRBV24-1	TRBJ1-5	TGTGCCACCAGTCTGGGGGGAGGGAGCAATCAGCCCCAGCATTTT	CATSLGGGSNQPQHF
few	TRBD2	TRBV7-9	TRBJ2-3	TGTGCCAGCAGCTCGCCCCGGGAGGCCACAGATACGCAGTATTTT	CASSSPREATDTQYF
-	TRBD2	TRBV15	TRBJ2-1	TGTGCCACCAGCAGAGGACGCGCGGGGGTGAATGAGCAGTTCTTC	CATSRGRAGVNEQFF
few	TRBD1	TRBV12-3/TRBV12-4	TRBJ1-5	TGTGCCAGCAGTTTCGAACAGGGGAATCAGCCCCAGCATTTT	CASSFEQGNQPQHF
-	TRBD2	TRBV28	TRBJ2-5	TGTGCCAGCAGTCCCTCCTTGGGTAGCGGGGGGGAAGAGACCCAGTACTTC	CASSPSLGSGGEETQYF
-	TRBD1	TRBV9	TRBJ2-5	TGTGCCAGCAGTCGAGGACAGGATCCCTCGGTGGGGACCCAGTACTTC	CASSRGQDPSVGTQYF
-	-	TRBV4-3	TRBJ1-1	TGCGCCAGCAGCCAAGTTCGGGTCGAGAACACTGAAGCTTTCTTT	CASSQVRVENTEAFF
-	-	TRBV28	TRBJ2-3	TGTGCCAGCAAGGAACAGGGGAGGAATACGCAGTATTTT	CASKEQGRNTQYF
many	TRBD1	TRBV4-3	TRBJ2-7	TGCGCCAGCAGCCAAGCTGCGACAGGGTACTACGAGCAGTACTTC	CASSQAATGYYEQYF
-	-	TRBV7-3	TRBJ2-2	TGTGCCAGCAGCCCCGGGCACTACACCGGGGAGCTGTTTTTT	CASSPGHYTGELFF
few	-	TRBV24-1	TRBJ1-1	TGTGCCACCAGTGATTTGATCGAGATGGGCACTGAAGCTTTCTTT	CATSDLIEMGTEAFF
-	TRBD1	TRBV7-3	TRBJ1-1	TGTGCCAGCAGCTCCTCAGGGGGCGTAGGCACTGAAGCTTTCTTT	CASSSSGGVGTEAFF
-	-	TRBV29-1	TRBJ2-3	TGCAGCGTTGAAAAGGTTCGGGGGTCTATCAAAACAGATACGCAGTATTTT	CSVEKVRGSIKTDTQYF
few	TRBD1	TRBV4-1	TRBJ1-6	TGCGCCAGCAGCCGAGGACAGGCAGAGAATTCACCCCTCCACTTT	CASSRGQAENSPLHF
-	-	TRBV29-1	TRBJ1-3	TGCAGCGTTGGTGAGGGTAATGGAAACACCATATATTTT	CSVGEGNGNTIYF
-	TRBD1	TRBV29-1	TRBJ2-7	TGCAGCGTTCGTGGACAGGGGCTGAGAGAGCAGTACTTC	CSVRGQGLREQYF
-	-	TRBV5-1	TRBJ2-1	TGCGCCAGCAGCCCGTTCCTGGACGTGGGTGAGCAGTTCTTC	CASSPFLDVGEQFF
few	-	TRBV6-6	TRBJ2-5	TGTGCCAGCAGTTACCCAGAAGCTCACCAAGAGACCCAGTACTTC	CASSYPEAHQETQYF
few	TRBD2	TRBV7-8	TRBJ2-7	TGTGCCAGCAGCTTGCCTAGACTAGCGGGGGCTCTGACCTCCTACGAGCAGTACTTC	CASSLPRLAGALTSYEQYF
-	-	TRBV6-5	TRBJ2-1	TGTGCCAGCAGAAATACACTGAGCTCCTACAATGAGCAGTTCTTC	CASRNTLSSYNEQFF
few	TRBD2	TRBV30	TRBJ2-3	TGTGCCTGGAGTACACCGGGACTAGCGGGGCACACAGATACGCAGTATTTT	CAWSTPGLAGHTDTQYF
few	-	TRBV3-1	TRBJ1-4	TGTGCCAGCAGCGGGGATGCAGGACCCTACACCCTGTTTTTT	CASSGDAGPYTLFF
few	-	TRBV9	TRBJ2-3	TGTGCCAGCAGCGTAGGGCCCGGGTCCAGCACAGATACGCAGTATTTT	CASSVGPGSSTDTQYF
few	-	TRBV7-8	TRBJ1-5	TGTGCCAGCAGCCCCCTTGAAGGGGCTTATAGCAATCAGCCCCAGCATTTT	CASSPLEGAYSNQPQHF
few	TRBD2	TRBV6-1	TRBJ2-2	TGTGCCAGCATTCCCCCTAGGGCTAGCGGGCCCGGGGAGCTGTTTTTT	CASIPPRASGPGELFF
few	-	TRBV5-1	TRBJ1-1	TGCGCCAGCAGCTCCTCCGCAGGGGTGAAGAACACTGAAGCTTTCTTT	CASSSSAGVKNTEAFF
-	-	TRBV3-1	TRBJ1-2	TGTGCCAGCAGCCAAGGACAGACCTATGGCTACACCTTC	CASSQGQTYGYTF
-	-	TRBV3-1	TRBJ1-5	TGTGCCAGCAGCCAAGATGTGGGGGATCAGCCCCAGCATTTT	CASSQDVGDQPQHF
few	TRBD2	TRBV30	TRBJ2-1	TGTGCCTGGAGTCCAGGGACGGGGGGGGAGCAGTTCTTC	CAWSPGTGGEQFF
many	TRBD1	TRBV7-9	TRBJ2-5	TGTGCCAGCAGCTTCGCCGGGACAGCCCAAGAGACCCAGTACTTC	CASSFAGTAQETQYF
few	-	TRBV6-2/TRBV6-3	TRBJ2-1	TGTGCCAGCAGCACAAATTGGACACCATCTGGTGAGCAGTTCTTC	CASSTNWTPSGEQFF
-	TRBD1	TRBV30	TRBJ2-3	TGTGCCTGGAGTGCGGGGGACAGGGCGACTAGCACAGATACGCAGTATTTT	CAWSAGDRATSTDTQYF
few	TRBD2	TRBV18	TRBJ2-3	TGTGCCAGCTCACCCGGGACTAGCGGGAGAAGAGAGGGTACGCAGTATTTT	CASSPGTSGRREGTQYF
-	-	TRBV10-3	TRBJ2-3	TGTGCCATCAGTGAGTTGGCAGCTCGCACAGATACGCAGTATTTT	CAISELAARTDTQYF
-	TRBD2	TRBV6-2/TRBV6-3	TRBJ2-3	TGTGCCAGCAGTTACCATCGGGAGGTCGATACGCAGTATTTT	CASSYHREVDTQYF
-	TRBD2	TRBV7-9	TRBJ2-3	TGTGCCAGCAGCACTAGACTAGCGGGAGGCACAGATACGCAGTATTTT	CASSTRLAGGTDTQYF
-	TRBD1	TRBV5-1	TRBJ2-7	TGCGCCAGCAGCCTTCCCCGGGGACAGGTCGGCCACGAGCAGTACTTC	CASSLPRGQVGHEQYF
many	TRBD1	TRBV20-1	TRBJ2-7	TGCAGTGCAAACAGGGGGAAAACCTACGAGCAGTACTTC	CSANRGKTYEQYF
-	-	TRBV20-1	TRBJ2-7	TGCAGTGCCCCGACAGGCTACGAGCAGTACTTC	CSAPTGYEQYF
few	-	TRBV7-6	TRBJ2-3	TGTGCCAGCAGCTTAAATAGCTATACGCAGTATTTT	CASSLNSYTQYF
-	-	TRBV5-1	TRBJ1-2	TGCGCCAGCAGCACGGACACTAACTATGGCTACACCTTC	CASSTDTNYGYTF
-	-	TRBV29-1	TRBJ1-2	TGCAGCTCCGACCGGGCCTCATCTAACTATGGCTACACCTTC	CSSDRASSNYGYTF
few	-	TRBV27	TRBJ1-6	TGTGCCAGCTGGCGGCCAGGGGCCTATAATTCACCCCTCCACTTT	CASWRPGAYNSPLHF